One and the same sample provided the 7 T cell receptor beta chains below, sequenced in a study of blood T cell repertoires in COVID-19. TCRdb's table, derived via immunoSEQ multiplex PCR, lists solely in-frame clones and lacks some. The table lists around 100,000 clones, roughly nine tenths of them singletons, with about a sixth in the top ten. Sequenced sample: peripheral blood. The source of these receptors is a woman aged 80 or over in a cohort sampled during active COVID-19.

The table lists this clone with a few counts. The gene calls are TRBV18 and TRBJ1-2; D is unclear. CDR3 length: 14 amino acids. From germline, CDR1 is KGHSH and CDR2 LQKENI. Trimming removed 0 bases at V and 0 bases at J, with 5 bases between. CDR3 in amino acids: CASSPPAANYGYTF. Written as DNA, the CDR3 is TGTGCCAGCTCACCACCGGCAGCTAACTATGGCTACACCTTC.

The chain recombines TRBV10-3 with TRBJ2-5; D is possibly TRBD2 (6 bases). The CDR3 totals 13 residues. Germline lookup yields CDR1 ENHRY and CDR2 SYGVKD. With 4 bases removed from V and 2 bases from J, the gap between germline ends came to 8 bases. The CDR3 here is CAISGGGQETQYF. The CDR3 DNA is TGTGCCATCAGTGGTGGGGGGCAAGAGACCCAGTACTTC.

The chain is built from TRBV6-4 and TRBJ2-3; 8 bases are shared with TRBD1. This CDR3 comprises 14 residues. Germline CDR1 reads MRHNA; CDR2 reads SNTAGT. V lost 0 bases and J lost 4; bases outside the gene matches: 0. This CDR3 reads CASSDSQGADTQYF. The CDR3 coding sequence is TGTGCCAGCAGTGACTCACAGGGGGCAGATACGCAGTATTTT.

A word on this clone: A junction boundary mismatches the germline segment, possibly from a read error. The chain employs TRBV9 and TRBJ2-3; the D gene is possibly TRBD2 (6 bases). The germline CDR1 and CDR2 sequences are SGDLS and YYNGEE. CDR3 length equals 13 residues. The CDR3 coding sequence is TGTGCCAGCAGCGTAGCTGAACGGGACTGGAAACTTTTT. Translating gives CASSVAERDWKLF.

The V and J genes are TRBV5-1 and TRBJ2-3; D possibly corresponds to TRBD2 (6 bases). V shed 0 bases and J shed 6 bases, with 20 bases lying between them. Germline-derived CDR1 and CDR2 are SGHRS and YFSETQ. The CDR3 has 17 residues. The chain's CDR3 is CASSLDGAGTSGDTQYF. The CDR3 bases are TGCGCCAGCAGCTTGGATGGGGCGGGAACTTCCGGGGATACGCAGTATTTT.

J is TRBJ1-2 and V is TRBV29-1, with a weak D call TRBD1 (6 bases). The germline CDR1 and CDR2 sequences are SQVTM and ANQGSEA. The length of the CDR3 is 14 residues. Trimming took off 0 bases at V and 6 bases at J, with 14 bases between the two ends. The CDR3 is CSVEDRKTGHGYTF. In nucleotides, the CDR3 is TGCAGCGTTGAAGATCGCAAGACAGGACATGGCTACACCTTC.

V usage is TRBV9 and J usage is TRBJ1-2; the match to TRBD1 covers 12 bases. CDR1 and CDR2 (germline): SGDLS, YYNGEE. The CDR3 loop spans 14 amino acids. The V and J ends lost 4 bases and 14 bases, in that order; junction bases with no gene match: 12. CDR3 DNA: TGTGCCAGCAGCACGGGACAGGGGGCGACTCTAATGACCTTC. Protein sequence: CASSTGQGATLMTF.